These T cell receptor beta chains were read from a single sample in a study of technical replicates of blood from a handful of donors. TCRdb's copy holds only in-frame clones and misses some; the assay was immunoSEQ multiplex PCR. The repertoire holds about 93,000 clones, about 95% seen once, with over 0.25% in the top ten. Sequencing input: T cells isolated from PBMCs. The receptors were sampled from a human donor in good health. The CDR3 runs from the conserved cysteine through the conserved F or W. The order of the fields is V gene, J gene, clone size, D gene, CDR3 protein, CDR3 DNA. D genes are given only for firm matches. Where a row states a size, it is once, few, many or the class of an expanded clone; other rows omit it.

TRBV5-1	TRBJ1-2	NA	TRBD1	CASSSPTGGADQYGYTF	TGCGCCAGCAGCTCTCCGACAGGGGGCGCCGATCAGTATGGCTACACCTTC
TRBV7-9	TRBJ2-5	NA	NA	CASSLVLATHQETQYF	TGTGCCAGCAGCTTAGTTCTAGCGACCCACCAAGAGACCCAGTACTTC
TRBV5-4	TRBJ2-7	NA	TRBD1	CASSLGQGAYEQYF	TGTGCCAGCAGCCTAGGACAGGGAGCATACGAGCAGTACTTC
TRBV28	TRBJ1-5	NA	TRBD1	CATVLGLGQGSRQPQHF	TGTGCCACGGTTCTTGGTTTGGGACAGGGATCGCGTCAGCCCCAGCATTTT
TRBV19	TRBJ2-2	NA	TRBD2	CASSIFLAETGELFF	TGTGCCAGTAGTATCTTTCTAGCGGAAACCGGGGAGCTGTTTTTT
TRBV7-7	TRBJ2-5	NA	NA	CASSPFSETQYF	TGTGCCAGCAGCCCGTTTTCAGAGACCCAGTACTTC
TRBV18	TRBJ1-2	NA	TRBD1	CASSPQFVGQAYGYTF	TGTGCCAGCTCACCACAATTTGTGGGACAGGCCTATGGCTACACCTTC
TRBV9	TRBJ1-2	once	TRBD1	CASSAATSRTGGNYGYTF	TGTGCCAGCAGCGCGGCCACCAGTCGGACAGGGGGCAACTATGGCTACACCTTC
TRBV7-3	TRBJ2-2	NA	NA	CASSLARGFGELFF	TGTGCCAGCAGCTTAGCACGGGGGTTCGGGGAGCTGTTTTTT
TRBV6-1	TRBJ2-7	once	NA	CASSETPVSSYEQYF	TGTGCCAGCAGTGAAACCCCGGTCTCCTCCTACGAGCAGTACTTC
TRBV9	TRBJ1-2	NA	TRBD1	CASGDRGYYTF	TGTGCCAGCGGCGACAGGGGATACTACACCTTC
TRBV4-2	TRBJ1-4	NA	TRBD1	CASSLDRDNEKLFF	TGTGCCAGCAGCCTCGACAGGGATAATGAAAAACTGTTTTTT
TRBV18	TRBJ1-2	NA	NA	CASSGSLANYGYTF	TGTGCCAGCTCGGGCAGTTTAGCTAACTATGGCTACACCTTC
TRBV28	TRBJ2-4	NA	TRBD2	CASRTTSGGNIQYF	TGTGCCAGCAGAACGACTAGCGGGGGTAATATTCAGTACTTC
TRBV2	TRBJ2-1	NA	TRBD2	CASSRGGIFSDEQFF	TGTGCCAGCAGTAGGGGAGGGATTTTTAGTGATGAGCAGTTCTTC
TRBV5-6	TRBJ1-2	NA	TRBD1	CASSSLNRQGRITF	TGTGCCAGCAGCTCCCTAAATAGACAGGGGCGCATCACCTTC
TRBV7-9	TRBJ2-5	NA	TRBD2	CASSSLAGAPQETQYF	TGTGCCAGCAGCTCACTAGCGGGAGCCCCTCAAGAGACCCAGTACTTC
TRBV5-1	TRBJ2-1	NA	TRBD2	CASSLGGGEYNEQFF	TGCGCCAGCAGCTTGGGCGGGGGAGAATACAATGAGCAGTTCTTC
TRBV5-1	TRBJ1-1	NA	NA	CAKNPGTRNTEAFF	TGCGCCAAGAACCCCGGGACAAGGAACACTGAAGCTTTCTTT
TRBV30	TRBJ2-3	once	TRBD2	CALVISGGFDTQYF	TGTGCCTTGGTGATTAGCGGGGGGTTTGATACGCAGTATTTT
TRBV5-1	TRBJ2-3	NA	TRBD2	CASSVGTSGSRSTDTQYF	TGCGCCAGCAGCGTAGGGACTAGCGGGAGTAGGAGCACAGATACGCAGTATTTT
TRBV13	TRBJ2-3	NA	TRBD2	CASSPRQRGASIDTQYF	TGTGCCAGCAGCCCTCGCCAGCGGGGGGCCAGTATAGATACGCAGTATTTT
TRBV28	TRBJ2-7	NA	NA	CASRPGGNSYEQYF	TGTGCCAGCAGACCGGGCGGGAACTCCTACGAGCAGTACTTC
TRBV5-1	TRBJ2-2	NA	NA	CASSLGAPPGELFF	TGCGCCAGCAGCTTAGGAGCCCCTCCCGGGGAGCTGTTTTTT
TRBV25-1	TRBJ2-2	NA	TRBD1	CATQGQPTGELFF	TGTGCCACCCAGGGACAGCCTACCGGGGAGCTGTTTTTT
TRBV28	TRBJ1-2	NA	NA	CASSLWGDYGYTF	TGTGCCAGCAGTTTGTGGGGGGACTATGGCTACACCTTC
TRBV6-5	TRBJ1-1	NA	NA	CASRSQGITEAFF	TGTGCCAGCAGATCACAGGGAATCACTGAAGCTTTCTTT
TRBV7-9	TRBJ1-1	NA	TRBD1	CAWGTGLLEAFF	TGTGCCTGGGGGACAGGGTTGTTGGAAGCTTTCTTT
TRBV2	TRBJ2-7	NA	TRBD1	CASSSDRASSYEQYF	TGTGCCAGCAGTTCGGACAGGGCGAGCTCCTACGAGCAGTACTTC
TRBV5-1	TRBJ2-3	NA	TRBD2	CASTPGGSTDTQYF	TGCGCCAGCACTCCGGGGGGAAGCACAGATACGCAGTATTTT
TRBV5-5	TRBJ1-2	NA	NA	CASSLVQGGYTF	TGTGCCAGCAGCTTGGTCCAGGGAGGCTACACCTTC
TRBV5-1	TRBJ2-3	NA	TRBD2	CASSLGLAGGADTQYF	TGCGCCAGCAGCTTGGGACTAGCGGGGGGCGCAGATACGCAGTATTTT
TRBV5-4	TRBJ2-3	NA	NA	CASSQPREGTPTDTQYF	TGTGCCAGCAGTCAACCTCGTGAGGGAACTCCCACAGATACGCAGTATTTT
TRBV9	TRBJ2-1	NA	NA	CASSVSFSYNEQFF	TGTGCCAGCAGCGTATCTTTCAGTTACAATGAGCAGTTCTTC
TRBV29-1	TRBJ2-2	NA	NA	CSAEENGELFF	TGCAGCGCCGAGGAAAACGGGGAGCTGTTTTTT